The 16 T cell receptor beta chains in this list originate from one sample, sequenced in a study of TIL therapy for anti-PD-1-resistant metastatic lung cancer (dated by TCRdb to about 2021). TCR beta CDR3 regions were amplified from genomic DNA by bias-controlled multiplex PCR with the immunoSEQ v3 hsTCRB kit. TCRdb carries this immuneACCESS record with in-frame sequences only. Its versions omit some clonotypes, under half of them owing to an unresolved V gene in the studies checked, with the rest unexplained. This sample has 40,000 to 60,000 clones in its table, and around 79% of those were observed once. Of the sample, 4.8% falls within the top ten clones. The time point tag for this specimen amounts to: pre-treatment sample, taken before nivolumab and TIL therapy. Specimen: blood, collected at baseline. These receptors originate from a woman aged 30 to 85 with non-small cell lung cancer.

A single count supports this clone. This chain connects TRBV6-4 to TRBJ2-5; 9 bases line up with TRBD1. V shed 7 bases and J 4 bases; nucleotides not matched to a gene: 10. This CDR3 comprises 15 residues. In germline, CDR1 is MRHNA, CDR2 SNTAGT. Here the CDR3 DNA reads TGTGCCAGCAATGAGACAGGGGGATTTTTAGAGACCCAGTACTTC. It translates to CASNETGGFLETQYF.

The CDR3 spells CASSLGRGRDTGELFF. The DNA of the CDR3 is TGCGCCAGCAGCTTGGGGCGGGGGCGAGACACCGGGGAGCTGTTTTTT. The chain carries TRBV5-1 and TRBJ2-2; D possibly corresponds to TRBD2 (7 bases). Germline V gives CDR1 SGHRS, CDR2 YFSETQ. V lost 0 bases and J 3 bases, leaving 12 bases between the germline ends. This CDR3 comprises 16 residues. The full variable domain, its missing parts supplied by reference TRBV5-1 and TRBJ2-2, is KAGVTQTPRYLIKTRGQQVTLSCSPISGHRSVSWYQQTPGQGLQFLFEYFSETQRNKGNFPGRFSGRQFSNSRSEMNVSTLELGDSALYLCASSLGRGRDTGELFFGEGSRLTVL.

The V and J genes are TRBV7-7 and TRBJ2-3; D perhaps matches TRBD1 (5 bases). The CDR3 runs 15 residues. CDR1 SSHAT and CDR2 FNYEAQ come from the germline V gene (reference sequence). V lost 2 bases and J lost 4, with 13 bases in between. CDR3 nucleotides: TGTGCCAGCAGCTTAAGTACAGGCGCCTCAGATACGCAGTATTTT. It is translated as CASSLSTGASDTQYF. The full variable domain, completed using reference TRBV7-7 and TRBJ2-3, is GAGVSQSPRYKVTKRGQDVTLRCDPISSHATLYWYQQALGQGPEFLTYFNYEAQPDKSGLPSDRFSAERPEGSISTLTIQRTEQRDSAMYRCASSLSTGASDTQYFGPGTRLTVL.

CDR3 nucleotide sequence: TGTGCCAGCAGTCCTCGGACTAGCGGGGGCGAGACCCAGTACTTC. Its translation: CASSPRTSGGETQYF. The rearrangement uses TRBV6-1 and TRBJ2-5; 13 bases agree with TRBD2. The CDR3 length is 15 residues. Looked up from germline, CDR1 is MNHNS and CDR2 is SASEGT. The V and J ends lost 5 bases and 5 bases, in that order; junction bases with no gene match: 5.

This clone was counted between two and nine times. DNA of the CDR3: TGCGCCAGCAGCTTGAAGCCCCCGAACACTGAAGCTTTCTTT. Amino acid sequence: CASSLKPPNTEAFF. This chain links TRBV5-1 with TRBJ1-1; no clear D. Germline V gene data show CDR1 as SGHRS and CDR2 as YFSETQ. V was trimmed by 1 base and J by 1 base, leaving 8 bases between them. The CDR3 has 14 residues.

In this sample, this clone turned up once. V is TRBV4-1 and J is TRBJ2-5, with 10 bases that match TRBD2. The germline CDR1 and CDR2 sequences are MGHRA and YSYEKL. The CDR3 length is 19 residues. After removal of 4 bases from V and 0 bases from J, the junction contained 14 bases not matched to a gene. The CDR3 protein is CASSLKSGRTSGDQETQYF. The CDR3 bases are TGCGCCAGCAGCCTCAAGTCGGGCCGGACTAGCGGAGACCAAGAGACCCAGTACTTC.

The chain couples TRBV6-5 to TRBJ2-3, with TRBD2 as a possible D gene (6 bases). This CDR3 is 13 amino acids long. Germline-derived CDR1 and CDR2 are MNHEY and SVGAGI. V shed 7 bases and J shed 4 bases, with 12 bases lying between them. The DNA of the CDR3 is TGTGCCAGCACCCTAACGGGAGCAGATACGCAGTATTTT. Residues: CASTLTGADTQYF.

V and J are TRBV11-2 and TRBJ2-7, with a weak D call TRBD2 (5 bases). The CDR3 covers 17 residues. V dropped 2 bases and J dropped 2 bases, with 19 bases sitting between them. Per germline, CDR1 SGHAT and CDR2 FQNNGV. The CDR3 loop is CASSLSWAEGSPYEQYF. The CDR3 DNA is TGTGCCAGCAGCTTATCCTGGGCAGAGGGATCGCCCTACGAGCAGTACTTC. Combining the CDR3 with reference TRBV11-2 and TRBJ2-7 gives the whole variable domain EAGVAQSPRYKIIEKRQSVAFWCNPISGHATLYWYQQILGQGPKLLIQFQNNGVVDDSQLPKDRFSAERLKGVDSTLKIQPAKLEDSAVYLCASSLSWAEGSPYEQYFGPGTRLTVT.

The chain uses TRBV7-3 and TRBJ1-2; 10 bases are shared with TRBD1. The CDR3 has 13 amino acids. From germline, CDR1 is SGHTA and CDR2 FQGTGA. Trimming cost V 5 bases and J 7 bases; bases outside gene matches: 4. In DNA, the CDR3 is TGTGCCAGCAGCCTCCGGACAGGGGGTGGCTACACCTTC. Amino acid sequence: CASSLRTGGGYTF.

The rearrangement joins TRBV6-6 to TRBJ2-6; D assignment may be TRBD1 or TRBD2 (5 bases each). This CDR3 has 14 residues. Trimming cost V 7 bases and J 0 bases, with 7 bases left between them. The V gene's germline CDR1 is MNHNY and CDR2 SVGAGI (reference sequence). The CDR3 DNA follows: TGTGCCAGCATGGGGACCTCTGGGGCCAACGTCCTGACTTTC. Its protein product is CASMGTSGANVLTF.

This clone has just one count. The chain combines TRBV6-6 with TRBJ2-3, with D possibly matching TRBD2 (5 bases). Germline assignment: CDR1 MNHNY and CDR2 SVGAGI (reference sequence). The length of the CDR3 is 12 residues. V lost 10 bases and J lost 1, with 9 bases in between. CDR3 sequence reads: CATWGGTDTQYF. Written as DNA, the CDR3 is TGTGCCACCTGGGGAGGCACAGATACGCAGTATTTT.

V gene TRBV5-6 combines with J gene TRBJ1-3; D unresolved. Germline-derived CDR1 and CDR2 are SGHDT and YYEEEE. This CDR3 comprises 14 residues. V shed 0 bases and J shed 2 bases, with 6 bases lying between them. The CDR3 reads CASSLGVPGNTIYF. CDR3 bases: TGTGCCAGCAGCTTGGGCGTGCCTGGAAACACCATATATTTT. Full variable domain (missing parts from reference TRBV5-6 and TRBJ1-3): DAGVTQSPTHLIKTRGQQVTLRCSPKSGHDTVSWYQQALGQGPQFIFQYYEEEERQRGNFPDRFSGHQFPNYSSELNVNALLLGDSALYLCASSLGVPGNTIYFGEGSWLTVV.

The table lists this clone with a count of one. The chain joins TRBV6-6 to TRBJ2-1, with D unclear. V lost 2 bases, J lost 5 bases, and 4 bases lay in between. The germline CDR1 and CDR2 sequences are MNHNY and SVGAGI (reference sequence). The CDR3 consists of 12 residues. In DNA form, the CDR3 reads TGTGCCAGCAGTTACGGGGACAATGAGCAGTTCTTC. The encoded protein is CASSYGDNEQFF.

This clone was recorded only once. The chain uses TRBV5-4 and TRBJ2-2, with 10 bases aligning to TRBD2. In germline, CDR1 is SGHNT, CDR2 YYREEE (reference sequence). This CDR3 is 16 amino acids long. Trimming took 4 bases from V and 5 from J; bases not matched to a gene: 8. The CDR3 coding sequence is TGTGCCAGCAGCCAAAATCTAGCGGGAGATACCGGGGAGCTGTTTTTT. It codes for CASSQNLAGDTGELFF.

The V and J genes are TRBV28 and TRBJ2-3, with 11 bases matching TRBD1. With 6 bases clipped from V and 5 bases from J, the junction kept 7 bases outside the gene matches. The germline V gene has CDR1 MDHEN and CDR2 SYDVKM. The CDR3 runs 15 residues. CDR3 coding DNA: TGTGCCAGCAGGCTGCCGGGACAGGGGGAAGATACGCAGTATTTT. Translation: CASRLPGQGEDTQYF.

The chain has TRBV2 and TRBJ2-5; D unresolved. The V and J ends lost 4 bases and 3 bases respectively, with 3 bases between them. Germline V gene data show CDR1 as SNHLY and CDR2 as FYNNEI. This CDR3 has 11 amino acids. The CDR3 region is CASSGKETQYF. The CDR3 nucleotides are TGTGCCAGCAGTGGGAAAGAGACCCAGTACTTC.